The T cell receptor beta chain under discussion was sequenced for a study of blood T cell repertoires in COVID-19. Study at large: Nucleic acid was either cDNA or gDNA, and it came from T cells, B-cell-depleted T cells, or PBMCs.

TCRdb's copy holds only in-frame clones and misses some; the assay was immunoSEQ multiplex PCR. In the table there are some 200,000 clones, approximately 84% of which are singletons. Between the trimmed V and J ends, which lost 0 bases and 2 bases, there was a span of 9 bases. Germline V gene sequence: CDR1 LGHNA, CDR2 YNFKEQ. The CDR3 extends over 15 amino acids. Sequenced sample: peripheral blood. V and J are TRBV4-2 and TRBJ2-3; no clear D. The clonotype was recovered from a woman aged 50 to 60 with active or convalescent COVID-19. The CDR3 sequence: CASSQDEAHTDTQYF. Here the CDR3 DNA reads TGTGCCAGCAGCCAAGATGAGGCCCACACAGATACGCAGTATTTT.